Listed here are 14 T cell receptor beta chains from one sample, sequenced in a study of T-cell memory formation after mild COVID-19. TCRdb reprocessed the 5' RACE reads via MiXCR and lists one record per CDR3 protein. The sample yields some 150,000 distinct CDR3 sequences, 6% to 7% seen once. Sequencing was done on a sample of PBMCs or a T cell subset sorted from them (not recorded which). The receptors stem from an adult woman who had mild COVID-19 (a few samples of this study predate the infection). Cell type and time point are not known.

This clonotype turned up a few times. The chain links TRBV4-1 to TRBJ2-6; no reliable D call. The CDR3 consists of 17 residues. Between the trimmed V and J ends, which lost 2 bases and 0 bases, there was a span of 11 bases. Germline CDR1 reads MGHRA; CDR2 reads YSYEKL. The CDR3: CASSQTDLSSGANVLTF. The CDR3 DNA sequence: TGCGCCAGCAGCCAAACGGACCTGAGCTCTGGGGCCAACGTCCTGACTTTC.

At least ten counts were recorded for this clonotype. The V gene is TRBV3-1, the J gene TRBJ1-2; the D is unclear. With 2 bases removed from V and 0 bases from J, the gap between germline ends came to 19 bases. From germline, CDR1 is LGHDT and CDR2 YNNKEL (reference sequence). This CDR3 region has 18 residues. The CDR3 protein is CASSQPSRVRAANYGYTF. The CDR3 region has the DNA TGTGCCAGCAGCCAACCATCAAGAGTCAGAGCCGCTAACTATGGCTACACCTTC.

V is TRBV13 and J is TRBJ1-6, with TRBD1 as a possible D gene (6 bases). Germline V gene lookup returns CDR1 PRHDT and CDR2 FYEKMQ (reference sequence). The CDR3 runs to 15 residues. Deletions cut 2 bases from V and 9 bases from J, with 14 bases between. The CDR3 is CASSLQGNRASPLHF. In DNA form, the CDR3 reads TGTGCCAGCAGCTTACAGGGGAATAGGGCTTCACCCCTCCACTTT. Together with reference TRBV13 and TRBJ1-6, the CDR3 gives the full variable domain: AAGVIQSPRHLIKEKRETATLKCYPIPRHDTVYWYQQGPGQDPQFLISFYEKMQSDKGSIPDRFSAQQFSDYHSELNMSSLELGDSALYFCASSLQGNRASPLHFGNGTRLTVT.

This clonotype came up a few times. J is TRBJ1-4 and V is TRBV19; possibly TRBD1 for D (6 bases). CDR3 length: 13 amino acids. V lost 6 bases and J 7 bases, leaving 12 bases between the germline ends. Germline values: CDR1 LNHDA, CDR2 SQIVND (reference sequence). CDR3 sequence: CASRWTVGEKLFF. CDR3 bases: TGTGCCAGTAGGTGGACAGTTGGTGAAAAACTGTTTTTT.

This chain links TRBV20-1 with TRBJ2-7; D may be TRBD1 (7 bases). The CDR3 totals 14 residues. From germline, CDR1 is DFQATT and CDR2 SNEGSKA (reference sequence). V lost 1 base and J lost 2, with 12 bases in between. The CDR3 region is CSARVGRGAYEQYF. The CDR3 bases are TGCAGTGCTAGAGTTGGCAGGGGGGCCTACGAGCAGTACTTC.

The CDR3 coding sequence is TGTGCCAGCAGACGCGGGACAGCCCCAGCCGAGCAGTACTTC. Translating it yields CASRRGTAPAEQYF. This chain uses TRBV12-3 or TRBV12-4 with TRBJ2-7; TRBD1 might be the D (7 bases). The CDR3 consists of 14 residues. Trimming removed 6 bases from V and 6 bases from J, with 18 bases in between.

The table lists this clonotype with a few counts. CDR3 DNA: TGCGCCAGCAGCCAGACTAGCGGCAACTACGAGCAGTACTTC. This codes for CASSQTSGNYEQYF. The chain uses TRBV4-3 and TRBJ2-7; TRBD2 agrees at 9 bases. CDR1 and CDR2 from the germline V gene are LGHNA and YSLEER. The CDR3 contains 14 residues. The junction had 3 bases not matched to a gene; V was cut back by 3 bases and J by 3 bases.

The chain joins TRBV7-2 to TRBJ1-1; possibly TRBD1 for D (6 bases). The germline V gene has CDR1 SGHTA and CDR2 FQGNSA. V was trimmed by 5 bases and J by 3 bases, leaving 13 bases between them. The CDR3 contains 14 residues. As DNA, the CDR3 is TGTGCCAGCAGCCTCGCAGGGGTTGACACTGAAGCTTTCTTT. Translated: CASSLAGVDTEAFF.

The gene calls are TRBV5-6 and TRBJ2-5; D remains unclear. From germline, CDR1 is SGHDT and CDR2 YYEEEE. The CDR3 contains 12 residues. The V end was cut by 4 bases, the J end by 1 base, with 5 bases between. CDR3 loop: CASSTPQETQYF. The CDR3 nucleotides are TGTGCCAGCAGCACCCCCCAAGAGACCCAGTACTTC.

This sequence joins TRBV7-9 and TRBJ2-1; D is undetermined. The CDR3 is made up of 16 amino acids. Trimming took off 1 base at V and 5 bases at J, with 15 bases between the two ends. Germline CDR1 reads SEHNR; CDR2 reads FQNEAQ (reference sequence). The CDR3 region has the DNA TGTGCCAGCAGCTTAGACGCGGTCCGGATACACAATGAGCAGTTCTTC. Encoded protein: CASSLDAVRIHNEQFF.

This clonotype was counted many times. The chain recombines TRBV12-3 or TRBV12-4 with TRBJ2-2; D is possibly TRBD1 (5 bases). The CDR3 loop spans 14 amino acids. Deletions cut 6 bases from V and 4 bases from J, with 12 bases between. CDR3 amino acids: CASSPRASTGELFF. CDR3 DNA: TGTGCCAGCAGCCCCAGGGCGTCCACCGGGGAGCTGTTTTTT.

This clonotype was counted ten times or more. This sequence joins TRBV7-2 and TRBJ1-4; D not certain. Germline assignment: CDR1 SGHTA and CDR2 FQGNSA. The CDR3 loop spans 15 amino acids. V was clipped by 1 base and J by 8 bases, with 14 bases between them. The CDR3 bases are TGTGCCAGCAGCTTAGAAGCAGGAGGATGGGAAAAACTGTTTTTT. Its protein product is CASSLEAGGWEKLFF.

The rearrangement links TRBV6-2 or TRBV6-3 to TRBJ2-7; 15 bases line up with TRBD2. The CDR3 is 16 residues long. Per the germline V gene, CDR1 is MNHEY and CDR2 is SVGEGT. V lost 7 bases, J lost 5 bases, and 9 bases stayed unmatched. The CDR3 protein is CASTHGTSGRINEQYF. CDR3 sequence (DNA): TGTGCCAGCACCCACGGGACTAGCGGGAGGATCAACGAGCAGTACTTC.

The rearrangement joins TRBV29-1 to TRBJ2-3, with 12 bases matching TRBD2. Germline trimming cut 4 bases from V and 1 base from J; bases unmatched to any gene: 3. Per the germline V gene, CDR1 is SQVTM and CDR2 is ANQGSEA. The CDR3 has 15 amino acids. CDR3 sequence: CSVAGTSGRTDTQYF. The CDR3 DNA reads as TGCAGCGTTGCCGGGACTAGCGGGCGCACAGATACGCAGTATTTT.